This T cell receptor (beta chain) was sequenced for a study of tumor-infiltrating lymphocytes in primary liver carcinoma. Study at large: Productive TCRbeta read counts per sample ran from roughly 3.8 to 7.5 million and were similar across tissue types. Findings and limits, study-wide: Researchers found tumor-adjacent and tumor-blood pairs overlapped less than tumor region pairs.

This clonotype was observed once. Its antigen is unidentified. An end of the junction differs from the germline gene, which may be a read error. The germline V gene encodes CDR1 MNHEY and CDR2 SVGAGI. The length of the CDR3 is 16 residues. From 500 to 600 ng of total RNA, TCR beta-specific cDNA was reverse-transcribed using a constant-region primer. What produced the TCR beta libraries was three nested multiplex PCR rounds using slightly modified ARM-PCR. In the first two PCR rounds, TRBV1-TRBV30 forward primers were paired with a C-beta reverse primer, and each round lasted roughly 10 cycles. TCRdb re-derived calls from the multiplex PCR reads in MiXCR, one entry per CDR3 protein. The table shows 30,000 to 40,000 distinct CDR3 sequences, with roughly 70% occurring only once. Co-extracted RNA and DNA came from 20-30 mg of unsorted bulk tissue.

Sequencing was performed on liver tumor tissue from sampling region 4. The subset is: tumor region T4, right-lateral pole. The rearrangement links TRBV6-5 to TRBJ2-1, with D perhaps being TRBD1 or TRBD2 (5 bases each). The TCR comes from a middle-aged man with primary liver carcinoma and hepatitis B virus infection. In DNA, the CDR3 is TGTGCCAGCAGTCTGGGGACCAGTGGCTCCTACAATGAGCGGTTCTTC. This encodes CASSLGTSGSYNERFF.